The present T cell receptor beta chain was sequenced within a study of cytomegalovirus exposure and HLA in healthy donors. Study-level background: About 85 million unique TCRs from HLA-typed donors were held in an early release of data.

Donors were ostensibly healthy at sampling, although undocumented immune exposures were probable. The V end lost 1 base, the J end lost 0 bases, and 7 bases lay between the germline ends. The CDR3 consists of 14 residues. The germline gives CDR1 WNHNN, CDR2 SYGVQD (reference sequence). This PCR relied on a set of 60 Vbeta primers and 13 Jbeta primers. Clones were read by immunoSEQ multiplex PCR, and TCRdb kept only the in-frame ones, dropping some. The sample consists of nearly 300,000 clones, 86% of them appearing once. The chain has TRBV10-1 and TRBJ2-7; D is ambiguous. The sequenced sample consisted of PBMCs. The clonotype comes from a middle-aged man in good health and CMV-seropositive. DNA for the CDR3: TGCGCCAGCAGTGAGTTTACAGACTCCTACGAGCAGTACTTC. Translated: CASSEFTDSYEQYF.